The rows below give T cell receptor beta chains drawn from one sample of a study of T cells in Graves' hyperthyroidism and ophthalmopathy. TCRdb passed the multiplex PCR reads through MiXCR, listing each CDR3 protein once. Of nearly 750,000 distinct CDR3 sequences listed, approximately 36% were seen once; the top ten hold more than 25%. The sequencing input was blood. The receptors derive from a woman in her 40s with Graves' hyperthyroidism. The CDR3 runs from the conserved cysteine through the conserved F or W. The D gene is left open where the match is weak. Clone size, where shown, is once, few, many, or a class for clones that have expanded.

>TRBV24-1|TRBJ2-2|-|-
TGTGCCACCCTAGGATCCGGGGAGCTGTTTTTT
CATLGSGELFF
>TRBV7-9|TRBJ1-5|TRBD1|-
TGTGCCAGCAGCTTAGTGGGGACAGGGTGCATGGATCAGCCCCAGCACTTT
CASSLVGTGCMDQPQHF
>TRBV7-9|TRBJ1-5|-|-
TGTGCCAGCAGCTCCCCGGGGCTCACGGGAGGGGTTAATCAGCCCCAGCATTTT
CASSSPGLTGGVNQPQHF
>TRBV20-1|TRBJ1-3|-|many
TGCAGTGCTAGAGATGGAGGGGGGGACACCATATATTTT
CSARDGGGDTIYF
>TRBV6-5|TRBJ1-2|TRBD1|-
TGTGCCAGCAGTTACTCGAGTGTAGGACAGGGATTGGATGGCTACACCTTC
CASSYSSVGQGLDGYTF
>TRBV10-3|TRBJ1-1|TRBD1|many
TGTGCCATCAGGCAGACAGGGCTGAACACTGAAGCTTTCTTT
CAIRQTGLNTEAFF
>TRBV19|TRBJ2-1|-|-
TGTGCCACCGCACCCGGGGGAGGTGAGCAGTTCTTC
CATAPGGGEQFF
>TRBV11-2|TRBJ2-7|TRBD2|-
TGCGCCAGCAGCCAAGGGACTAGCGGGGTGTACGAGCAGTACTTC
CASSQGTSGVYEQYF
>TRBV12-3/TRBV12-4|TRBJ1-4|TRBD1|-
TGTGCCAGCTTGGGGAAGGGGGCCGGAAAACTGTTTTTT
CASLGKGAGKLFF
>TRBV24-1|TRBJ1-2|-|many
TGTGCCACCAGTGACTTCGGTAACTATGGCTACACCTTC
CATSDFGNYGYTF
>TRBV15|TRBJ1-5|TRBD1|many
TGTGCCACCGGACAGGCGGACAATCAGCCCCAGCATTTT
CATGQADNQPQHF
>TRBV7-8|TRBJ2-5|TRBD2|-
TGTGCCAGCAGCCCCCCGGGAGGGTTGGGGGAGACCCAGTACTTC
CASSPPGGLGETQYF
>TRBV2|TRBJ1-5|-|-
TGTGCCAGCAGGGACGGAGAGCCCCAGCATTTT
CASRDGEPQHF
>TRBV11-3|TRBJ1-6|-|many
TGTGCCAGCAGCTTTCTCTATAATTCACCCCTCCACTTT
CASSFLYNSPLHF
>TRBV19|TRBJ1-1|-|-
TGTGCCAGTAGTTCAAAAGCCACTGAAGCTTTCTTT
CASSSKATEAFF
>TRBV7-9|TRBJ2-3|-|few
TGTGCCAGCAGCTTAGCAGGTTACCCGCCAGATTTT
CASSLAGYPPDF
>TRBV7-9|TRBJ2-2|TRBD2|few
TGTGCCAGCAGCCCGGGACTAGCGGGACTCAGCACCGGGGAGCTGTTTTTT
CASSPGLAGLSTGELFF
>TRBV4-1|TRBJ1-3|TRBD1|-
TGCGCCAGCAGCCAACCCATAAGGGACAGGGACAACACCATATATTTT
CASSQPIRDRDNTIYF
>TRBV7-2|TRBJ1-4|TRBD1|-
TGTGCCAGCAGCGCGACGACCGGGACAGGGTCGGAAAAACTGTTTTTT
CASSATTGTGSEKLFF
>TRBV5-4|TRBJ2-7|-|few
TGTGCCAGCAGCTTTGGCGGGGAGTCCTACGAGCAGTACTTC
CASSFGGESYEQYF
>TRBV28|TRBJ2-6|-|many
TGTGCCAGCCGTTTTCCTGGGGCCAACGTCCTGACTTTC
CASRFPGANVLTF
>TRBV12-3/TRBV12-4|TRBJ1-1|-|-
TGTGCCAGCAGTGGTGGTACTGAGGGCACTGAAGCTTTCTTT
CASSGGTEGTEAFF
>TRBV24-1|TRBJ2-2|TRBD1|once
TGTGCCACCAGTGAGACAGGGGGCGCGGCCGGGGAGCTGTTTTTT
CATSETGGAAGELFF
>TRBV24-1|TRBJ2-3|TRBD2|-
TGTGCCACCAGTGACAGGACTAGCCCGACAGATACGCAGTATTTT
CATSDRTSPTDTQYF
>TRBV20-1|TRBJ1-4|-|-
TGCAGTGCTAGTTTTAGGAAGAATGAAAAACTGTTTTTT
CSASFRKNEKLFF
>TRBV6-5|TRBJ1-1|TRBD1|once
TGTGCCAGCAGTCACGACAGGGGAGAAGCTACCCACACTGAAGCTTTCTTT
CASSHDRGEATHTEAFF
>TRBV7-9|TRBJ2-7|-|-
TGTGCCAGCAGCTGGACACAGGGAAAAACCTACGAGCAGTACTTC
CASSWTQGKTYEQYF
>TRBV6-5|TRBJ2-7|TRBD2|-
TGTGCCAGCAGGGGACTAGCGGGAGCCTCGAGCTCCTACGAGCAGTACTTC
CASRGLAGASSSYEQYF
>TRBV5-8|TRBJ1-1|-|many
TGTGCCACCTCACTTTGGAACACTGAAGCTTTCTTT
CATSLWNTEAFF
>TRBV7-9|TRBJ2-7|TRBD1|-
TGTGCCAGCAGTTACGACAGGGGTTACGAGCAGTACTTC
CASSYDRGYEQYF
>TRBV7-2|TRBJ1-5|-|many
TGTGCCAGCAGCTTTAGACAGGTTTCTCAGCCCCAGCATTTT
CASSFRQVSQPQHF
>TRBV7-9|TRBJ2-7|-|-
TGTGCCAGCAGCTTAGCGGGACCGGGGGCAGAAGAGCAGTACTTC
CASSLAGPGAEEQYF
>TRBV7-3|TRBJ2-2|-|-
TGTGCCAGCAGCCCCCAATCCTCTGCGAACACCGGGGAGCTGTTTTTT
CASSPQSSANTGELFF
>TRBV6-1|TRBJ2-3|TRBD2|-
TGTGCCAGCAGCCGTTCGGCGGGGGGCCGGGCAGATACGCAGTATTTT
CASSRSAGGRADTQYF
>TRBV10-3|TRBJ1-3|-|-
TGTGCCATCAGGGGGGAAAGCTCTGGAAACACCATATATTTT
CAIRGESSGNTIYF
>TRBV24-1|TRBJ2-2|-|many
TGTGCCACCAGTGATTTATCAGGGGAGCTGTTTTTT
CATSDLSGELFF
>TRBV25-1|TRBJ1-1|-|-
TGTGCCAGCAGCTTGGAGGGGATCACTGAAGCTTTCTTT
CASSLEGITEAFF
>TRBV7-8|TRBJ2-2|-|-
TGTGCCAGCAGCCAAGGGTCTCGTGGGAACACCGGGGAGCTGTTTTTT
CASSQGSRGNTGELFF
>TRBV19|TRBJ2-1|-|many
TGTGCCAGTAGTATCACTGACGGCGGGCAGTTCTTC
CASSITDGGQFF
>TRBV5-1|TRBJ1-1|TRBD1|-
TGTGCCAGCAGCTTGTTGACAGGGGCAAGGAGGGAAGCTTTCTTT
CASSLLTGARREAFF
>TRBV5-1|TRBJ1-2|-|-
TGCGTCAGCAGCTTGAGTTCTGTTGCGGTGGATGGCTACACCTTC
CVSSLSSVAVDGYTF
>TRBV6-5|TRBJ1-1|-|-
TGTGCCAGCAGCTATGAGACCCGCATGAACACTGAAGCTTTCTTT
CASSYETRMNTEAFF
>TRBV7-9|TRBJ1-1|TRBD1|-
TGTGCCAGCAGCTTAGGACAGGGGGCGCTCACTGAAGCCTTCTTT
CASSLGQGALTEAFF
>TRBV20-1|TRBJ1-1|TRBD1|few
TGCAGTGCTAGACCCTTTCAGGGGGCGACTGAAGCTTTCTTT
CSARPFQGATEAFF
>TRBV7-3|TRBJ1-2|-|-
TGTGTCAGCAGCTTAGGACAGTCTCGTAACTATGGCTACACCTTC
CVSSLGQSRNYGYTF
>TRBV6-1|TRBJ1-5|-|-
TGTGCCAGCAGTGGACTCGGGGGGTTCAGCAATCAGCCCCAGCATTTT
CASSGLGGFSNQPQHF
>TRBV6-5|TRBJ1-1|-|few
TGTGCCAGCAGTTATACGTCGAACACTGAAGCTTTCTTT
CASSYTSNTEAFF
>TRBV2|TRBJ2-5|-|many
TGTGCCAGCAGTAAAAATCTGAGGGAGACCCAGTACTTC
CASSKNLRETQYF
>TRBV7-9|TRBJ2-5|TRBD2|few
TGTGCCAGCAGCTCCTACGGGACTAGCGCGACTAAAGAGACCCAGTACTTC
CASSSYGTSATKETQYF
>TRBV7-9|TRBJ2-7|-|many
TGTGCCAGCAGCTTACGGAGTTCTTGGGGTATCTCCTACGAGCAGTACTTC
CASSLRSSWGISYEQYF